A selection of T cell receptor beta chains follows, all from one sample in a study of CXCR3-negative and CXCR3-positive naive CD8 T cells. TCRdb reprocessed the 5' RACE reads and reports one entry per CDR3 protein, with no DNA. Its clone listing holds tens of thousands of distinct CDR3 sequences. Input material: naive CXCR3- CD8+ T cells from blood. Receptors were obtained from a human donor in good health. Some clones in this sample may be carry-over from other donors' samples. Both conserved end residues are part of each CDR3.

v_gene,j_gene,CDR3aa
TRBV6-1,TRBJ2-5,CASSDWAGGSRGTQYF
TRBV20-1,TRBJ1-3,CSALGGDPGNTIYF
TRBV12-3/TRBV12-4,TRBJ2-5,CASTPAGAKTQYF
TRBV29-1,TRBJ1-1,CSVDPDGRGITEAFF
TRBV13,TRBJ2-5,CASSLVAVKETQYF
TRBV28,TRBJ2-3,CASSLFLAGGPSTDTQYF
TRBV5-1,TRBJ1-2,CASSLESTNYGYTF
TRBV7-9,TRBJ1-1,CASSFTTGMNTEAFF
TRBV25-1,TRBJ1-1,CASSIQGNTEAFF
TRBV25-1,TRBJ2-3,CASSTPGQGATDTQYF
TRBV28,TRBJ2-7,CASSFPNYEQYF
TRBV19,TRBJ2-5,CASSSDREETQYF
TRBV7-9,TRBJ1-2,CASRLGTGGIGGYTF
TRBV7-3,TRBJ2-1,CASSLGGGGYNEQFF
TRBV20-1,TRBJ2-7,CSARDLDAGYEQYF
TRBV7-9,TRBJ2-5,CASSLPIETQYF
TRBV4-3,TRBJ2-3,CASSQDASTSSTDTQYF
TRBV5-1,TRBJ2-7,CASSSSGLEVDEQYF
TRBV15,TRBJ1-1,CATSRPQSELLAFF
TRBV4-1,TRBJ1-1,CASSQGPRVNTEAFF
TRBV5-4,TRBJ2-7,CASSLALAQGAYEQYF
TRBV7-8,TRBJ2-5,CASSPMRAQETQYF
TRBV20-1,TRBJ1-1,CSAPTGWGTEAFF
TRBV4-1,TRBJ2-1,CASSGVVGEYNEQFF
TRBV7-3,TRBJ2-5,CASSSSGGTETQYF
TRBV12-3/TRBV12-4,TRBJ2-3,CASSPVAGASRGTDTQYF
TRBV29-1,TRBJ1-1,CSVFMTENTEAFF
TRBV2,TRBJ1-1,CAKGGRVNTEAFF
TRBV23-1,TRBJ2-7,CAIPQGIYEQYF
TRBV5-4,TRBJ2-5,CASSPPTGLRETQYF
TRBV20-1,TRBJ2-7,CSASEVRSDRGTYEQYF
TRBV5-1,TRBJ2-3,CASSNGTSGYTDTQYF
TRBV3-1,TRBJ2-7,CASSTRTSGTYEQYF
TRBV6-2/TRBV6-3,TRBJ2-7,CASSPPLGQGSYEQYF
TRBV5-4,TRBJ1-1,CGSTETGGMEAFF
TRBV3-1,TRBJ2-7,CASSPYGIGRGTYEQYF
TRBV6-5,TRBJ2-7,CASSRSGYSYEQYF
TRBV10-3,TRBJ1-1,CAISESYANTEAFF
TRBV14,TRBJ1-2,CASSRVTGASGGYTF
TRBV6-5,TRBJ1-1,CASSPGGMPTTEAFF
TRBV5-1,TRBJ2-1,CASSLRGSEQFF
TRBV7-9,TRBJ2-2,CASSFPQIASTGELFF
TRBV12-3/TRBV12-4,TRBJ1-1,CASSNSTGPHTEAFF
TRBV21-1,TRBJ1-2,CASSKSIRDSNYGYTF
TRBV7-3,TRBJ2-2,CASSFGAGTYTGELFF
TRBV4-1,TRBJ1-2,CASSQEGSGSYGYTF
TRBV6-6,TRBJ2-3,CASSYRVAGATDTQYF
TRBV2,TRBJ2-7,CASSEGGQNYEQYF
TRBV20-1,TRBJ2-7,CSALRTGGPGTYEQYF
TRBV29-1,TRBJ2-1,CSIPGQGILSEQFF
TRBV6-5,TRBJ2-2,CASSSGQGTGELFF
TRBV9,TRBJ2-1,CASSLQGTYNEQFF
TRBV12-3/TRBV12-4,TRBJ1-2,CASSHPTGGGLYGYTF
TRBV4-2,TRBJ1-2,CASSQAGGNNYGYTF
TRBV4-2,TRBJ1-5,CASSQGQPFNQPQHF